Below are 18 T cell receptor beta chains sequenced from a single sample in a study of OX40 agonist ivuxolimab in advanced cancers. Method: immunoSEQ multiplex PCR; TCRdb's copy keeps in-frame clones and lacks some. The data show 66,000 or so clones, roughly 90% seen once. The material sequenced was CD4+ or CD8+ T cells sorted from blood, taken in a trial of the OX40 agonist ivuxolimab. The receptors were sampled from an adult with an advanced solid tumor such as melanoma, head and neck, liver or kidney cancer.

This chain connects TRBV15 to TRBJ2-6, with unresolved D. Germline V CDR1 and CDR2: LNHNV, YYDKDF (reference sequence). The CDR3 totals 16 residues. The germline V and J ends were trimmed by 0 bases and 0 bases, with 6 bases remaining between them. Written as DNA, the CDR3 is TGTGCCACCAGCAGAGATTATGGCTCTGGGGCCAACGTCCTGACTTTC. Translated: CATSRDYGSGANVLTF. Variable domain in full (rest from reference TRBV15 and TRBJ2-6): DAMVIQNPRYQVTQFGKPVTLSCSQTLNHNVMYWYQQKSSQAPKLLFHYYDKDFNNEADTPDNFQSRRPNTSFCFLDIRSPGLGDTAMYLCATSRDYGSGANVLTFGAGSRLTVL.

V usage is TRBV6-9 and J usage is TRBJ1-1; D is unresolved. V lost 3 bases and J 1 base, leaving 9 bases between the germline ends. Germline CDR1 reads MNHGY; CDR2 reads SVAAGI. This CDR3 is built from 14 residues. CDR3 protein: CASSYSKTNTEAFF. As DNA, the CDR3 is TGTGCCAGCAGTTACTCTAAGACGAACACTGAAGCTTTCTTT.

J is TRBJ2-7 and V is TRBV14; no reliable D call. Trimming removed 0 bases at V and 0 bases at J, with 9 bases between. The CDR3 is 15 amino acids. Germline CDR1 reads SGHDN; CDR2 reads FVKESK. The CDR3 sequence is CASSQEPVLSYEQYF. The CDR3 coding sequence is TGTGCCAGCAGCCAAGAACCGGTTCTCTCCTACGAGCAGTACTTC.

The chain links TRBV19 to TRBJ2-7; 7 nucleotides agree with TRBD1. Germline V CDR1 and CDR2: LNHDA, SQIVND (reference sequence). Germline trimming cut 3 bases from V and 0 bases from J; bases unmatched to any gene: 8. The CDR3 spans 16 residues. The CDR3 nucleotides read TGTGCCAGTAGTATCAGAATGGGACAGAGCTCCTACGAGCAGTACTTC. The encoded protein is CASSIRMGQSSYEQYF.

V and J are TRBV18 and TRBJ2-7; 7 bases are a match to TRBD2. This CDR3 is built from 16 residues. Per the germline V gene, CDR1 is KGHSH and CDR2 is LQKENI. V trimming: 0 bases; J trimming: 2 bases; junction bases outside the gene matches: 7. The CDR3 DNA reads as TGTGCCAGCTCACCACCGATAGGGAGGGTTGCCTACGAGCAGTACTTC. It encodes CASSPPIGRVAYEQYF.

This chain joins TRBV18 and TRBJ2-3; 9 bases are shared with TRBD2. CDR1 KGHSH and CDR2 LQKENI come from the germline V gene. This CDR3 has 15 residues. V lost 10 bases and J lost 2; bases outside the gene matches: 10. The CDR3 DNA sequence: TGTGCCACCCACGGCGGGGGGGCCAACACAGATACGCAGTATTTT. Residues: CATHGGGANTDTQYF.

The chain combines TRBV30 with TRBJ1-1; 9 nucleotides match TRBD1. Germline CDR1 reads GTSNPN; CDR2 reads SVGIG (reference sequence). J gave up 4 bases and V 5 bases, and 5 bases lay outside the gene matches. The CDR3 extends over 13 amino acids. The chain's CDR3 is CAWATGGATEAFF. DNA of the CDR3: TGTGCCTGGGCCACAGGGGGCGCCACTGAAGCTTTCTTT.

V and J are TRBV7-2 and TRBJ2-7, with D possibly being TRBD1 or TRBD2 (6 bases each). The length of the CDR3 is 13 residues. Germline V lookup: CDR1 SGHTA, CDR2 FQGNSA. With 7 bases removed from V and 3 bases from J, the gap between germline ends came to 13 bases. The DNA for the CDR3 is TGTGCCAGCAACCTAAGGGGGGACTACGAGCAGTACTTC. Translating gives CASNLRGDYEQYF.

In DNA, the CDR3 is TGTGCCACCAGCAGAGGCGCAGGGGTTGAACAGTTCTTC. Encoded protein: CATSRGAGVEQFF. The chain carries TRBV15 and TRBJ2-1; D is possibly TRBD1 (6 bases). V dropped 1 base and J dropped 13 bases, with 14 bases sitting between them. The CDR3 covers 13 residues. In germline, CDR1 is LNHNV, CDR2 YYDKDF (reference sequence).

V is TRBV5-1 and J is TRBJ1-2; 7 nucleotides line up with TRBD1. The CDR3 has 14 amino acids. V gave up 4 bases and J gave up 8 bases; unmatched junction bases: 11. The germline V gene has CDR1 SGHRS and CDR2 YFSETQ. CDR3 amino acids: CASSTGTAPIGYTF. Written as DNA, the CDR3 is TGCGCCAGCAGCACCGGGACAGCCCCTATCGGCTACACCTTC.

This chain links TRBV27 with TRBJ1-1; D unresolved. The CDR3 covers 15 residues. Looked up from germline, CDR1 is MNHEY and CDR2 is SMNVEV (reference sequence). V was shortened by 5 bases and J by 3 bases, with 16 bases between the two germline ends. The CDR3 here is CASSLGSIRDTEAFF. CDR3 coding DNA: TGTGCCAGCAGTCTCGGGTCCATACGGGACACTGAAGCTTTCTTT.

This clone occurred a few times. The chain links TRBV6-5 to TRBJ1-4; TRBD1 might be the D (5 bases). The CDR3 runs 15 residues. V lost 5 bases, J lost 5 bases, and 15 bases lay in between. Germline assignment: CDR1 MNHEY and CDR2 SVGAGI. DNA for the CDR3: TGTGCCAGCAGTCCTCGACAGAGATCGAATGAAAAACTGTTTTTT. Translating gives CASSPRQRSNEKLFF.

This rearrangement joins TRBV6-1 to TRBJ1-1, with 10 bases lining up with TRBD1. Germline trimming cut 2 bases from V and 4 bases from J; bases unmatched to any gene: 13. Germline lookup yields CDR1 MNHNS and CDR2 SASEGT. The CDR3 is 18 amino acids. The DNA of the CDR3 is TGTGCCAGCAGTGAAATGGGACAGGGGAGAGGTAGTGTCACTGAAGCTTTCTTT. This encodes CASSEMGQGRGSVTEAFF.

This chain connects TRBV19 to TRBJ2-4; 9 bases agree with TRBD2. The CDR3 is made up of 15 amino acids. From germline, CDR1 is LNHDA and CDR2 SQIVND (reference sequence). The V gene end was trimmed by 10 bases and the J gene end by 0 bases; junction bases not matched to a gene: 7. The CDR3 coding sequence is TGTGCCACCCATAGCGGGGGACTAGCCAAAAACATTCAGTACTTC. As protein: CATHSGGLAKNIQYF.

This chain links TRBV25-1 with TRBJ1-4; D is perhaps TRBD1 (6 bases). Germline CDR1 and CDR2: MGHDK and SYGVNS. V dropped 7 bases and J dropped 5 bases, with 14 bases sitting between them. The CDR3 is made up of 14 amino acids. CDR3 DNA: TGTGCCAGCACCGAGGCGGGGGCGAATGAAAAACTGTTTTTT. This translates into CASTEAGANEKLFF. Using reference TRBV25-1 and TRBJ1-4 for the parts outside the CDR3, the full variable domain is EADIYQTPRYLVIGTGKKITLECSQTMGHDKMYWYQQDPGMELHLIHYSYGVNSTEKGDLSSESTVSRIRTEHFPLTLESARPSHTSQYLCASTEAGANEKLFFGSGTQLSVL.

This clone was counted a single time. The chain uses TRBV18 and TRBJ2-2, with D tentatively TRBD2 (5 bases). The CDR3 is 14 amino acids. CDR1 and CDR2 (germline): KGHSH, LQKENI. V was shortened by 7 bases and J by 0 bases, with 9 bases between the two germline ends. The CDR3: CASFSGTNTGELFF. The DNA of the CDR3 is TGTGCCAGCTTTTCGGGGACGAACACCGGGGAGCTGTTTTTT.

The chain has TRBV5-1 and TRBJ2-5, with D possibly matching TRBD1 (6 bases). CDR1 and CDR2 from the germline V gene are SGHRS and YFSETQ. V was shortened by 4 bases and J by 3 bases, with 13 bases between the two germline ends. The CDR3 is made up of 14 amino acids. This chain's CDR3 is CASSPNTGKETQYF. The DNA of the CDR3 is TGCGCCAGCAGCCCAAACACAGGGAAAGAGACCCAGTACTTC.

The CDR3 DNA reads TGTGCCAGCAGCCAAGACCGGGGACTAGCGGGAATGCAGCAGTACTTC. Translated: CASSQDRGLAGMQQYF. The rearrangement links TRBV14 to TRBJ2-7; TRBD2 aligns across 13 bases. Trimming took 0 bases from V and 8 from J; bases not matched to a gene: 7. Germline V gene data show CDR1 as SGHDN and CDR2 as FVKESK. This CDR3 contains 16 residues.